This TCR beta chain stems from a study of type 1 and type 2 diabetes patients. In the study overall: Magnetic bead positive selection isolated CD4+ or CD8+ T cells from PBMCs.

Amplification started from genomic DNA. The TCR beta CDR3 region was amplified using 30 forward and 13 reverse primers. TCRdb analysed the multiplex PCR reads with MiXCR anew, one entry per CDR3 protein. The data show 250,000 or so distinct CDR3 sequences, with roughly 44% seen just once and roughly 13% held by the top ten. Trimming took 5 bases from V and 0 from J; bases not matched to a gene: 4. This CDR3 has 17 amino acids. The V gene's germline CDR1 is MNHEY and CDR2 SMNVEV (reference sequence). Each diabetic donor fulfilled classification criteria for either type 1 or type 2. This clonotype was sampled from a man younger than 35 with type 2 diabetes. Sequencing was done on a sample of peripheral blood mononuclear cells (PBMCs). The chain has TRBV27 and TRBJ2-6, with 10 bases identical to TRBD1. Here the CDR3 DNA reads TGTGCCAGCAGTACGGGACAGGGGTACTCTGGGGCCAACGTCCTGACTTTC. Translation: CASSTGQGYSGANVLTF.